What follows is one TCR beta chain and its context. Its antigen remains unknown. The CDR3 contains 16 residues. The germline V gene has CDR1 GTSNPN and CDR2 SVGIG (reference sequence). Trimming cost V 3 bases and J 7 bases, with 19 bases left between them. These data come from a study of T cell responses to AZD1222 COVID-19 vaccine. Study summary: Combined were second doses at about 4 or about 12 weeks.

Sequencing was performed with immunoSEQ multiplex PCR; in TCRdb, only in-frame clones are kept and a portion is missing. Of under 140,000 clones in the sample, roughly nine tenths were seen once. Broader study findings: Most donors were white British, females outnumbered males, and clonal diversity was possibly underestimated. Spike-spanning, vaccine-associated CD4 TCRs were dominant at 160-218 and 743-854. All repertoire sampling was performed exclusively after the peak T cell response.

The origin of this receptor is an adult in good health. The sample in question was peripheral blood, obtained on day 0 of AZD1222 vaccination. The chain has TRBV30 and TRBJ1-6; weak D call: TRBD1 (5 bases). CDR3 region: CAWSPSGGGGNSPLHF. CDR3 sequence (DNA): TGTGCCTGGAGCCCCTCCGGGGGAGGCGGGAATTCACCCCTCCACTTT.